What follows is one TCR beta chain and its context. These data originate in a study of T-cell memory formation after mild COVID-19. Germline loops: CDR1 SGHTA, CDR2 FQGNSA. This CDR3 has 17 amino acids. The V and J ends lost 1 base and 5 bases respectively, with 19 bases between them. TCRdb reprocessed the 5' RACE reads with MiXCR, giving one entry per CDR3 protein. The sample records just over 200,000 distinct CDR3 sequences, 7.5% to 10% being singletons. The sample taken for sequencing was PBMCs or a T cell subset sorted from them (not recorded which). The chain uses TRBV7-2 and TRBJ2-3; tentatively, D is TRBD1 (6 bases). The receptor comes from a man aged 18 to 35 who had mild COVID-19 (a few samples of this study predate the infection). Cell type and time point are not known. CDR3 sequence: CASSLGFRGTSKDTQYF. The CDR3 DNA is TGTGCCAGCAGCTTAGGGTTCAGGGGAACCTCCAAAGATACGCAGTATTTT.